The source of this T cell receptor beta chain is a study of shared clonotypes between healthy human individuals. The V end lost 8 bases, the J end lost 2 bases, and 9 bases lay between the germline ends. The CDR3 consists of 13 residues. The germline gives CDR1 SNHLY, CDR2 FYNNEI. Data came from immunoSEQ multiplex PCR; TCRdb stores just in-frame clones and leaves some out. The sample records under 1,900,000 clones, 98% being singletons. This sequence joins TRBV2 and TRBJ2-2; tentatively, D is TRBD2 (5 bases). Input material: naive CD4+ T cells sorted from blood. Subset reported: CD45RA+ positively selected. This clonotype was sampled from a man aged 30 to 45 in good health. The CDR3 DNA reads TGTGCCAGCGGGCGACTAAACACCGGGGAGCTGTTTTTT. Residues: CASGRLNTGELFF.